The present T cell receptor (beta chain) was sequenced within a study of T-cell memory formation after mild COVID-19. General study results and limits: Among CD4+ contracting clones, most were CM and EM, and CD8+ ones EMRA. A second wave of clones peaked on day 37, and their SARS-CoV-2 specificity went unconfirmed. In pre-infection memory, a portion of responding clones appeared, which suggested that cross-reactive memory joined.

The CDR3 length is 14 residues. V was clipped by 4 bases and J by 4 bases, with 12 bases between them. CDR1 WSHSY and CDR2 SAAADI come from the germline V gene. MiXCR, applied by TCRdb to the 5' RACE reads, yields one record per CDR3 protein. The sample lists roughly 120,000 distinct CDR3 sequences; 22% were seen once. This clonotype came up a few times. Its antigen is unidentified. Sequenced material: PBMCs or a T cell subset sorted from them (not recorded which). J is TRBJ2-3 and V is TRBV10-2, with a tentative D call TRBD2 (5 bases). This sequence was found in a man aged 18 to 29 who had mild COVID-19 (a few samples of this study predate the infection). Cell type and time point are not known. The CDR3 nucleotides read TGCGCCAGCAGTGTCAGTCCGGGGTCAGATACGCAGTATTTT. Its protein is CASSVSPGSDTQYF.